Each of the 27 T cell receptor beta chains below was sequenced from the same sample in a study of T cell responses to AZD1222 COVID-19 vaccine. Clones were sequenced by immunoSEQ multiplex PCR, and TCRdb holds only the in-frame ones, with some missing. The profile shows about 97,000 clones, 70% to 90% of them singletons. The sample consisted of peripheral blood, taken on day 0 of AZD1222 vaccination. The receptor source for this set is an adult in good health.

In this sample, this clone turned up a few times. V and J are TRBV6-5 and TRBJ2-2; possible D gene TRBD1, 5 bases. CDR1 and CDR2 (germline): MNHEY, SVGAGI. The CDR3 covers 14 residues. Trimming removed 7 bases at V and 1 base at J, with 10 bases between. The CDR3 coding sequence is TGTGCCAGCAAAAACAGGAGGAACACCGGGGAGCTGTTTTTT. Its protein is CASKNRRNTGELFF.

J is TRBJ1-6 and V is TRBV9; TRBD1 aligns across 10 bases. CDR1 and CDR2 from the germline V gene are SGDLS and YYNGEE. The CDR3 is 14 amino acids. V shed 6 bases, J shed 6 bases, and the junction held 3 bases outside the gene matches. CDR3 loop: CASNRDRGNSPLHF. CDR3 nucleotide sequence: TGTGCCAGCAACAGGGACAGGGGTAATTCACCCCTCCACTTT.

V and J are TRBV4-3 and TRBJ2-3, with 9 positions matching TRBD1. V was pared by 4 bases and J by 5 bases, with 7 bases of the junction left unmatched. Per germline, CDR1 LGHNA and CDR2 YSLEER. CDR3 size: 15 residues. The CDR3, as DNA: TGCGCCAGCAGCCCAAGACAGGGGGAGGTAGATACGCAGTATTTT. Its protein is CASSPRQGEVDTQYF.

The chain uses TRBV19 and TRBJ2-7; D remains ambiguous. This CDR3 has 13 amino acids. V lost 1 base and J 3 bases, leaving 7 bases between the germline ends. Germline V gene sequence: CDR1 LNHDA, CDR2 SQIVND (reference sequence). CDR3 sequence: CASSIGTYYEQYF. In DNA, the CDR3 is TGTGCCAGTAGTATAGGGACCTACTACGAGCAGTACTTC. Combining the CDR3 with reference TRBV19 and TRBJ2-7 gives the whole variable domain DGGITQSPKYLFRKEGQNVTLSCEQNLNHDAMYWYRQDPGQGLRLIYYSQIVNDFQKGDIAEGYSVSREKKESFPLTVTSAQKNPTAFYLCASSIGTYYEQYFGPGTRLTVT.

The chain employs TRBV5-4 and TRBJ1-1, with D perhaps TRBD1 (5 bases). The CDR3 contains 14 residues. The germline CDR1 and CDR2 sequences are SGHNT and YYREEE (reference sequence). The V end lost 1 base, the J end lost 7 bases, and 14 bases lay between the germline ends. The CDR3 is CASSLRGLSNEAFF. The CDR3 nucleotides read TGTGCCAGCAGCTTGCGGGGACTTTCTAATGAAGCTTTCTTT.

The rearrangement uses TRBV6-5 and TRBJ2-2, with D possibly being TRBD1 or TRBD2 (5 bases each). This CDR3 contains 14 residues. V lost 6 bases, J lost 5 bases, and 13 bases lay in between. Germline V lookup: CDR1 MNHEY, CDR2 SVGAGI. The CDR3 sequence: CASRKGTGTGELFF. The CDR3 coding sequence is TGTGCCAGCAGGAAGGGGACGGGGACCGGGGAGCTGTTTTTT.

J is TRBJ1-1 and V is TRBV2, with D unclear. This CDR3 is built from 9 residues. V was trimmed by 1 base and J by 11 bases, leaving 2 bases between them. Germline lookup yields CDR1 SNHLY and CDR2 FYNNEI. The CDR3 DNA reads TGTGCCAGCAGTGAAGACGCTTTCTTT. Translating gives CASSEDAFF.

The gene calls are TRBV7-9 and TRBJ1-1, with 7 bases matching TRBD1. Germline assignment: CDR1 SEHNR and CDR2 FQNEAQ (reference sequence). There are 15 residues in the CDR3. The V and J ends lost 4 bases and 5 bases, in that order; junction bases with no gene match: 10. The CDR3 DNA reads TGTGCCAGCAGCTCTGACCGACAGGGACGGACTGAAGCTTTCTTT. It encodes CASSSDRQGRTEAFF.

The V and J genes are TRBV4-3 and TRBJ2-7; TRBD1 agrees at 7 bases. The CDR3 length is 15 residues. V shed 1 base and J 1 base; nucleotides not matched to a gene: 4. Looked up from germline, CDR1 is LGHNA and CDR2 is YSLEER. The CDR3, as DNA: TGCGCCAGCAGCCAAGCTTGGGGACAGTCCTACGAGCAGTACTTC. This codes for CASSQAWGQSYEQYF.

This chain uses TRBV4-1 with TRBJ2-2, with D perhaps matching TRBD1 or TRBD2 (6 bases each). The germline V and J ends were trimmed by 0 bases and 7 bases, with 12 bases remaining between them. The CDR3 has 15 amino acids. The germline V gene encodes CDR1 MGHRA and CDR2 YSYEKL. The CDR3 DNA reads TGCGCCAGCAGCCAAGAGAGGGGGGCCCTCGGGGAGCTGTTTTTT. Amino acid sequence: CASSQERGALGELFF.

This clone showed up just a few times. V gene TRBV6-2 or TRBV6-3 combines with J gene TRBJ2-6, with D unclear. The CDR3 covers 14 residues. Germline loops: CDR1 MNHEY, CDR2 SVGEGT. The germline V and J ends were trimmed by 2 bases and 0 bases, with 2 bases remaining between them. CDR3 sequence reads: CASSYDSGANVLTF. The CDR3 bases are TGTGCCAGCAGTTACGACTCTGGGGCCAACGTCCTGACTTTC.

CDR3 in amino acids: CAGGWGQRSPLHF. Here the CDR3 DNA reads TGTGCCGGCGGTTGGGGGCAACGGTCACCCCTCCACTTT. The rearrangement joins TRBV2 to TRBJ1-6, with a tentative D call TRBD1 (6 bases). The V gene lost 11 bases and the J gene lost 10 bases, with 18 bases spanning the gap. The germline V gene has CDR1 SNHLY and CDR2 FYNNEI. This CDR3 region has 13 residues. Full variable domain (missing parts from reference TRBV2 and TRBJ1-6): EPEVTQTPSHQVTQMGQEVILRCVPISNHLYFYWYRQILGQKVEFLVSFYNNEISEKSEIFDDQFSVERPDGSNFTLKIRSTKLEDSAMYFCAGGWGQRSPLHFGNGTRLTVT.

This clone was detected only once. The gene calls are TRBV18 and TRBJ2-3; 14 bases agree with TRBD2. The CDR3 is 17 amino acids. Per germline, CDR1 KGHSH and CDR2 LQKENI. V shed 3 bases, J shed 0 bases, and the junction held 2 bases outside the gene matches. This CDR3 is CASSPGLAGVSTDTQYF. The CDR3 DNA reads as TGTGCCAGCTCACCGGGACTAGCGGGGGTGAGCACAGATACGCAGTATTTT.

The rearrangement links TRBV19 to TRBJ1-1, with D uncertain. The CDR3 has 14 residues. Per germline, CDR1 LNHDA and CDR2 SQIVND (reference sequence). V lost 5 bases and J lost 5, with 15 bases in between. CDR3 residues: CASSAPYWVTEAFF. The CDR3 coding sequence is TGTGCCAGTAGTGCCCCATACTGGGTGACTGAAGCTTTCTTT. The whole variable domain, remainder taken from reference TRBV19 and TRBJ1-1, is DGGITQSPKYLFRKEGQNVTLSCEQNLNHDAMYWYRQDPGQGLRLIYYSQIVNDFQKGDIAEGYSVSREKKESFPLTVTSAQKNPTAFYLCASSAPYWVTEAFFGQGTRLTVV.

The rearrangement links TRBV5-1 to TRBJ1-3, with 7 bases identical to TRBD1. V shed 2 bases and J 0 bases; nucleotides not matched to a gene: 11. CDR1 is SGHRS, CDR2 YFSETQ, per germline. The CDR3 runs 18 residues. The CDR3 nucleotides read TGCGCCAGCAGCTTCCGGGACAGTTACCAAAGCTCTGGAAACACCATATATTTT. Translation gives CASSFRDSYQSSGNTIYF.

The V call is TRBV19, the J call TRBJ1-1; D remains unclear. CDR1 LNHDA and CDR2 SQIVND come from the germline V gene (reference sequence). This CDR3 has 13 residues. V was shortened by 11 bases and J by 5 bases, with 18 bases between the two germline ends. CDR3 in amino acids: CASCRGLSTEAFF. The CDR3 DNA sequence: TGTGCCTCCTGCCGGGGATTGTCGACTGAAGCTTTCTTT.

The chain uses TRBV4-1 and TRBJ1-5; no reliable D call. Looked up from germline, CDR1 is MGHRA and CDR2 is YSYEKL. V was shortened by 0 bases and J by 0 bases, with 9 bases between the two germline ends. The CDR3 covers 16 residues. Written as DNA, the CDR3 is TGCGCCAGCAGCCAAGATCACCAATATAGCAATCAGCCCCAGCATTTT. Translation gives CASSQDHQYSNQPQHF.

The rearrangement uses TRBV4-3 and TRBJ2-7, with 12 bases that match TRBD2. Germline V gene sequence: CDR1 LGHNA, CDR2 YSLEER. This CDR3 has 15 residues. With 1 base clipped from V and 2 bases from J, the junction kept 0 bases outside the gene matches. CDR3 sequence (DNA): TGCGCCAGCAGCCAAGCTAGCGGGGGGGCCTACGAGCAGTACTTC. The encoded protein is CASSQASGGAYEQYF.

V is TRBV27 and J is TRBJ1-1; D may be TRBD1 (5 bases). Germline CDR1 is MNHEY and CDR2 is SMNVEV (reference sequence). The CDR3 contains 14 residues. V was trimmed by 2 bases and J by 4 bases, leaving 11 bases between them. The CDR3 region is CASSLKGRATEAFF. The CDR3 region has the DNA TGTGCCAGCAGTTTAAAGGGGAGGGCCACTGAAGCTTTCTTT.

The chain couples TRBV3-1 (or the pseudogene TRBV3-2) to TRBJ2-7, with a possible D match to TRBD1 (6 bases). CDR3 length equals 13 residues. Germline lookup yields CDR1 LGHDT and CDR2 YNNKEL (reference sequence). Trimming removed 8 bases from V and 5 bases from J, with 16 bases in between. CDR3 in DNA: TGTGCCAGCCGCTTGGAACAGGGAAACGAGCAGTACTTC. It codes for CASRLEQGNEQYF.

The V and J genes are TRBV25-1 and TRBJ2-3; 7 nucleotides align to TRBD1. The germline V gene encodes CDR1 MGHDK and CDR2 SYGVNS. This CDR3 is built from 18 residues. Unmatched junction bases numbered 17, after V lost 4 bases and J lost 4 bases. The CDR3 spells CASSVFKGGETFPDTQYF. CDR3 in DNA: TGTGCCAGCAGTGTGTTTAAAGGGGGCGAAACATTTCCAGATACGCAGTATTTT.

The chain joins TRBV9 to TRBJ1-1; maybe TRBD1 (6 bases). CDR3 size: 15 residues. V was trimmed by 4 bases and J by 0 bases, leaving 13 bases between them. CDR1 SGDLS and CDR2 YYNGEE come from the germline V gene. This chain's CDR3 is CASSPRTVMNTEAFF. The CDR3 region has the DNA TGTGCCAGCAGCCCTCGGACAGTCATGAACACTGAAGCTTTCTTT.

The chain combines TRBV12-3 or TRBV12-4 with TRBJ2-2; the D is unclear. V dropped 1 base and J dropped 4 bases, with 4 bases sitting between them. The CDR3 runs to 13 residues. The CDR3 DNA reads as TGTGCCAGCAGTTTAGTGGGCACCGGGGAGCTGTTTTTT. Residues: CASSLVGTGELFF.

The chain has TRBV23-1 and TRBJ1-1; D not certain. TRBV23-1 is recorded as an ORF, its role being uncertain. The CDR3 spans 14 residues. The germline V and J ends were trimmed by 0 bases and 1 base, with 6 bases remaining between them. CDR3 sequence (DNA): TGCGCCAGCAGTCAATCGATAGGGAACACTGAAGCTTTCTTT. Its translation is CASSQSIGNTEAFF.

For the CDR3, the DNA is TGTGCCAGCAGGACAGGGCTTGAAAAACTGTTTTTT. Translating it yields CASRTGLEKLFF. The chain carries TRBV27 and TRBJ1-4; 7 nucleotides align to TRBD1. This CDR3 is built from 12 residues. V dropped 6 bases and J dropped 7; count of bases not matched to a gene: 2. Per the germline V gene, CDR1 is MNHEY and CDR2 is SMNVEV (reference sequence).

CDR3 amino acids: CASSLDLVGAGELFF. The DNA of the CDR3 is TGTGCCAGCAGCTTAGATCTAGTGGGAGCCGGGGAGCTGTTTTTT. V gene TRBV11-2 combines with J gene TRBJ2-2; D is perhaps TRBD2 (5 bases). Trimming stripped 0 bases from V and 6 bases from J, with 11 bases between. CDR1 SGHAT and CDR2 FQNNGV come from the germline V gene. The CDR3 totals 15 residues.

This sequence joins TRBV11-2 and TRBJ2-7; D remains ambiguous. CDR1 is SGHAT, CDR2 FQNNGV, per germline. CDR3 length equals 16 residues. V gave up 5 bases and J gave up 5 bases, with 22 bases separating them. The CDR3 coding sequence is TGTGCCAGCAGCGCCGGAGTGGGCAGTTCTAGTAACGAGCAGTACTTC. As protein: CASSAGVGSSSNEQYF.